These 13 T cell receptor beta chains originate from one sample sequenced in a study of regulatory T cells in long-lasting Graves disease. Arm-PCR of CDR3 regions with iRepertoire HTBI primers generated TCR beta libraries. TCRdb passed the multiplex PCR reads through MiXCR, listing each CDR3 protein once. The sample holds a few hundred thousand distinct CDR3 sequences, more than 20% seen once. Specified time point: persistent/refractory GD, antithyroid drugs over 5 years with positive TRAb. The authors made the TCR library using RNA they extracted from PBMCs. The sequencing here drew on peripheral blood mononuclear cells (PBMCs), taken when the disease was refractory, from a patient treated with antithyroid drugs. The receptors were gathered from a woman aged 40 to 50 with Graves disease.

The table lists this clonotype with many counts. This chain uses TRBV12-3 or TRBV12-4 with TRBJ2-5; tentative D call: TRBD1 (6 bases). V dropped 6 bases and J dropped 4 bases, with 15 bases sitting between them. The CDR3 covers 14 residues. The CDR3 region is CASSSLGGSETQYF. The CDR3 DNA follows: TGTGCCAGCAGCTCACTAGGGGGATCAGAGACCCAGTACTTC.

In its sample, this clonotype was seen many times. V gene TRBV6-1 combines with J gene TRBJ2-5; D perhaps matches TRBD1 (5 bases). The CDR3 loop spans 17 amino acids. V lost 2 bases, J lost 5 bases, and 21 bases lay in between. CDR1 is MNHNS and CDR2 is SASEGT in the germline V gene. CDR3 nucleotide sequence: TGTGCCAGCAGTGAATGGCGACAGTCCGCCGCGCGGGAGACCCAGTACTTC. Residues: CASSEWRQSAARETQYF.

This clonotype came up a few times. Germline is not matched at one junction end, which may reflect a read error. V gene TRBV2 combines with J gene TRBJ2-2; 9 bases fit TRBD2. This CDR3 is 19 amino acids long. Germline V gene lookup returns CDR1 SNHLY and CDR2 FYNNEI. The DNA for the CDR3 is TGTGCCAGCACCCTTCCCATCTACGCGGGAGGGAGGAACACCGAGGAGCTGTTTTTT. Amino acids: CASTLPIYAGGRNTEELFF.

This clonotype occurred a few times. The V gene is TRBV4-1, the J gene TRBJ2-4, with D possibly TRBD1 on 6 matching bases. V was clipped by 1 base and J by 2 bases, with 12 bases between them. This CDR3 has 16 residues. The germline V gene encodes CDR1 MGHRA and CDR2 YSYEKL. CDR3 loop: CASSQGIRDTKNIQYF. As DNA, the CDR3 is TGCGCCAGCAGCCAAGGCATTCGGGACACCAAAAACATTCAGTACTTC.

This clonotype was counted many times. The J gene is TRBJ2-7, the V gene TRBV15; TRBD2 matches at 14 bases. Germline CDR1 and CDR2: LNHNV and YYDKDF (reference sequence). Trimming took 1 base from V and 4 from J; bases not matched to a gene: 6. This CDR3 is built from 17 residues. In DNA form, the CDR3 reads TGTGCCACCAGCAGAGTACCGGGACTAGCGGGAGATTACGAGCAGTACTTC. This sequence encodes CATSRVPGLAGDYEQYF.

Many counts were recorded for this clonotype. The chain joins TRBV2 to TRBJ2-7, with D possibly matching TRBD1 (7 bases). Trimming took 6 bases from V and 1 from J, leaving 10 bases between them. This CDR3 has 13 residues. Germline V CDR1 and CDR2: SNHLY, FYNNEI. The CDR3 sequence is CASRGGQSYEQYF. CDR3 nucleotide sequence: TGTGCCAGCAGGGGGGGACAGTCCTACGAGCAGTACTTC.

Only a few counts were recorded for this clonotype. V and J are TRBV28 and TRBJ1-5, with D possibly being TRBD1 (6 bases). Germline V gene sequence: CDR1 MDHEN, CDR2 SYDVKM. The V and J ends lost 2 bases and 4 bases respectively, with 15 bases between them. The CDR3 consists of 16 residues. The CDR3 region is CASSLGGDPRNQPQHF. For the CDR3, the DNA is TGTGCCAGCAGTTTAGGGGGCGACCCACGGAATCAGCCCCAGCATTTT.

The chain employs TRBV5-4 and TRBJ2-4; weak D call: TRBD1 (6 bases). Per the germline V gene, CDR1 is SGHNT and CDR2 is YYREEE (reference sequence). The CDR3 is 17 residues long. Trimming shortened V by 0 bases and J by 1 base, and 14 bases separated the two germline ends. The CDR3 sequence: CASSLVIGGTAKNIQYF. CDR3 in DNA: TGTGCCAGCAGCTTGGTCATAGGGGGAACCGCCAAAAACATTCAGTACTTC.

The genes are TRBV4-2 and TRBJ2-2; TRBD2 agrees at 7 bases. From germline, CDR1 is LGHNA and CDR2 YNFKEQ. With 0 bases clipped from V and 2 bases from J, the junction kept 9 bases outside the gene matches. This CDR3 is 18 amino acids long. The CDR3 nucleotides read TGTGCCAGCAGCCAAGATTCTAGCGGCGAGCCTAACACCGGGGAGCTGTTTTTT. It yields the protein CASSQDSSGEPNTGELFF.

The CDR3 DNA sequence: TGTGCCAGCAGTCCATCTAGCGGGGCTAGCTCCTACAATGAGCAGTTCTTC. It is translated as CASSPSSGASSYNEQFF. The rearrangement links TRBV9 to TRBJ2-1; TRBD2 agrees at 9 bases. CDR1 is SGDLS and CDR2 is YYNGEE in the germline V gene. The CDR3 spans 17 residues. The ends lost 5 bases at V and 0 bases at J; junction bases unmatched: 9.

CDR3 sequence: CASSFHGGSLGGYTF. Written as DNA, the CDR3 is TGTGCCAGCAGTTTTCACGGCGGAAGCTTGGGAGGCTACACCTTC. The chain employs TRBV28 and TRBJ1-2, with no clear D. V gave up 3 bases and J gave up 8 bases, with 19 bases separating them. Germline CDR1 and CDR2: MDHEN and SYDVKM. This CDR3 contains 15 residues.

Only a few counts were recorded for this clonotype. This chain links TRBV14 with TRBJ2-7; 8 bases map to TRBD2. Per the germline V gene, CDR1 is SGHDN and CDR2 is FVKESK. The CDR3 runs to 15 residues. Trimming removed 4 bases from V and 7 bases from J; junction bases left unmatched: 12. CDR3 bases: TGTGCCAGCAGCCGAGTGGCTAGCGGGTTGTCGGAGCAGTACTTC. The encoded protein is CASSRVASGLSEQYF.

This clonotype turned up a few times. The chain uses TRBV28 and TRBJ2-7; 9 bases align to TRBD1. In germline, CDR1 is MDHEN, CDR2 SYDVKM. The CDR3 sequence is 13 residues long. CDR3 coding DNA: TGTGCTACAGTACGGGACAGGGAATCCGAGCAGTACTTC. It translates to CATVRDRESEQYF.